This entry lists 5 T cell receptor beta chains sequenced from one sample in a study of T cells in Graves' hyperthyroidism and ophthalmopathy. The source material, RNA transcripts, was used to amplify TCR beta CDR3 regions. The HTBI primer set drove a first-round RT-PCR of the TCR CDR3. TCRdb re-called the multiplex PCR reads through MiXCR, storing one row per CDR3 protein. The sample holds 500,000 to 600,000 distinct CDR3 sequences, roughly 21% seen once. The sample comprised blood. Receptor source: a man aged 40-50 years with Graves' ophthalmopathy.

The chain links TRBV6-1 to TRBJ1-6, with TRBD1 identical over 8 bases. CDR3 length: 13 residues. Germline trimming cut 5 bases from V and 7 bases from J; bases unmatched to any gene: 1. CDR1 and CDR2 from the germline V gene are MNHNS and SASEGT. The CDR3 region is CASSRTGNSPLHF. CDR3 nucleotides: TGTGCCAGCAGTAGGACAGGGAATTCACCCCTCCACTTT.

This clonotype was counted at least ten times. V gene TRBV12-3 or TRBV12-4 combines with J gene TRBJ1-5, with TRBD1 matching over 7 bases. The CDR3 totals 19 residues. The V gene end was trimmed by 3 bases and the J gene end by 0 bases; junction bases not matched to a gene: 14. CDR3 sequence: CASSFWAGGRDYSNQPQHF. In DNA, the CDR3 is TGTGCCAGCAGTTTTTGGGCAGGGGGTAGGGATTATAGCAATCAGCCCCAGCATTTT.

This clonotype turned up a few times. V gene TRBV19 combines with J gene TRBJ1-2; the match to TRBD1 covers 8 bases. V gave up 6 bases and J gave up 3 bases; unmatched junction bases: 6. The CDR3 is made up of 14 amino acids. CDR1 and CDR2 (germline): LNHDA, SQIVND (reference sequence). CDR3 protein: CASRGQGADYGYTF. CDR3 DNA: TGTGCCAGTAGAGGACAGGGCGCGGACTATGGCTACACCTTC.

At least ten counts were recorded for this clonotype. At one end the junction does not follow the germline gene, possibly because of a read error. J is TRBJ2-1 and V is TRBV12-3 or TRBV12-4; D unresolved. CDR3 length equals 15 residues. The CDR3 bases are TGCGCCAGCAGCTTGGCCGGAAGCTCCTACAATGAGCAGTTCTTC. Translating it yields CASSLAGSSYNEQFF.

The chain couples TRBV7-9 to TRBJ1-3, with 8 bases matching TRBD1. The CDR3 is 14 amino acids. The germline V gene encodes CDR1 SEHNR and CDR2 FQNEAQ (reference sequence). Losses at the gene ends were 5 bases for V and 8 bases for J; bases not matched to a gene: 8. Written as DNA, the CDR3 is TGTGCCAGCAGCACCGAGGACAGGGCAGACACCATATATTTT. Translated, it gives CASSTEDRADTIYF.